The rows below give T cell receptor beta chains drawn from one sample of a study of blood T cell repertoires in COVID-19. Some clones are missing from TCRdb's copy, which holds only in-frame ones; the method was immunoSEQ multiplex PCR. The sample includes a few hundred thousand clones, approximately 90% of them seen just once. The sequenced material came from peripheral blood. All receptors come from a woman in her fifties or sixties with acute or convalescent COVID-19. Both conserved end residues are part of each CDR3. Fields, in order: V gene, J gene, D gene, clone size, CDR3 protein, CDR3 DNA. The D gene is left open where the match is weak. The size of a clone is reported for some rows only, either as once, few or many, or as a class for expanded clones.

v_call: TRBV19
j_call: TRBJ1-5
d_call: NA
clone_size: NA
cdr3_aa: CASSIAGSNQPQHF
cdr3_nt: TGTGCCAGTAGTATTGCAGGCAGCAATCAGCCCCAGCATTTT

v_call: TRBV18
j_call: TRBJ2-5
d_call: NA
clone_size: NA
cdr3_aa: CASSPQGMLALPHF
cdr3_nt: TGTGCCAGCTCACCACAAGGAATGTTAGCCCTGCCGCACTTC

v_call: TRBV27
j_call: TRBJ2-7
d_call: NA
clone_size: once
cdr3_aa: CASSLRRGEYEQYF
cdr3_nt: TGTGCCAGCAGTTTACGGAGGGGTGAATACGAGCAGTACTTC

v_call: TRBV27
j_call: TRBJ2-1
d_call: TRBD2
clone_size: few
cdr3_aa: CASSSGGVNEQFF
cdr3_nt: TGTGCCAGCAGTTCCGGGGGGGTTAATGAGCAGTTCTTC

v_call: TRBV6-4
j_call: TRBJ1-1
d_call: NA
clone_size: NA
cdr3_aa: CASSVSPQGNTEAFF
cdr3_nt: TGTGCCAGCAGTGTTTCTCCTCAGGGAAACACTGAAGCTTTCTTT

v_call: TRBV18
j_call: TRBJ2-3
d_call: NA
clone_size: NA
cdr3_aa: CASSSDLEDTQYF
cdr3_nt: TGTGCCAGCTCTTCGGACTTAGAGGATACGCAGTATTTT

v_call: TRBV27
j_call: TRBJ2-5
d_call: TRBD2
clone_size: NA
cdr3_aa: CASSFRRLAGGPETQYF
cdr3_nt: TGTGCCAGCAGTTTCAGGCGCCTAGCGGGGGGGCCGGAGACCCAGTACTTC

v_call: TRBV27
j_call: TRBJ1-5
d_call: NA
clone_size: NA
cdr3_aa: CASSFLQGGQPQHF
cdr3_nt: TGTGCCAGCAGTTTTCTACAGGGTGGCCAGCCCCAGCATTTT

v_call: TRBV4-3
j_call: TRBJ2-1
d_call: TRBD2
clone_size: NA
cdr3_aa: CASSASGSLYNEQFF
cdr3_nt: TGCGCCAGCAGCGCTAGCGGGAGTCTATACAATGAGCAGTTCTTC

v_call: TRBV28
j_call: TRBJ1-4
d_call: NA
clone_size: NA
cdr3_aa: CASRYEYGFGEKLFF
cdr3_nt: TGTGCCAGCAGATACGAGTACGGGTTTGGGGAAAAACTGTTTTTT

v_call: TRBV6-2/TRBV6-3
j_call: TRBJ1-4
d_call: NA
clone_size: NA
cdr3_aa: CASSYAYGPGSGNEKLFF
cdr3_nt: TGTGCCAGCAGTTACGCCTACGGACCAGGGAGCGGGAATGAAAAACTGTTTTTT

v_call: TRBV7-6
j_call: TRBJ2-2
d_call: NA
clone_size: NA
cdr3_aa: CASSSLGTANTGELFF
cdr3_nt: TGTGCCAGCAGCTCCCTCGGAACAGCGAACACCGGGGAGCTGTTTTTT

v_call: TRBV7-2
j_call: TRBJ1-1
d_call: NA
clone_size: NA
cdr3_aa: CASSFTVDTEAFF
cdr3_nt: TGTGCCAGCAGCTTCACTGTGGACACTGAAGCTTTCTTT

v_call: TRBV24-1
j_call: TRBJ1-5
d_call: NA
clone_size: once
cdr3_aa: CATSDSFGHQPQHF
cdr3_nt: TGTGCCACCAGTGACTCCTTTGGGCATCAGCCCCAGCATTTT

v_call: TRBV28
j_call: TRBJ2-7
d_call: TRBD2
clone_size: NA
cdr3_aa: CASSFPAGGSYEQYF
cdr3_nt: TGTGCCAGCAGTTTCCCAGCGGGGGGCTCCTACGAGCAGTACTTC

v_call: TRBV7-2
j_call: TRBJ2-5
d_call: TRBD1
clone_size: NA
cdr3_aa: CASSFYGETGTTTGETQYF
cdr3_nt: TGTGCCAGCAGCTTTTACGGCGAGACAGGGACGACTACCGGAGAGACCCAGTACTTC

v_call: TRBV27
j_call: TRBJ2-7
d_call: NA
clone_size: NA
cdr3_aa: CASSRWGGYEQYF
cdr3_nt: TGTGCCAGCAGTCGATGGGGCGGCTACGAGCAGTACTTC

v_call: TRBV9
j_call: TRBJ1-1
d_call: NA
clone_size: NA
cdr3_aa: CASSVTGDWNTEAFF
cdr3_nt: TGTGCCAGCAGCGTGACAGGAGATTGGAACACTGAAGCTTTCTTT

v_call: TRBV4-2
j_call: TRBJ2-7
d_call: TRBD1
clone_size: NA
cdr3_aa: CASSRETGPYEQYF
cdr3_nt: TGTGCCAGCAGCCGAGAGACAGGGCCCTACGAGCAGTACTTC

v_call: TRBV6-4
j_call: TRBJ1-5
d_call: NA
clone_size: NA
cdr3_aa: CASSVTENQPQHF
cdr3_nt: TGTGCCAGCAGCGTGACAGAGAATCAGCCCCAGCATTTT

v_call: TRBV9
j_call: TRBJ1-1
d_call: NA
clone_size: NA
cdr3_aa: CASRPGVLNTEAFF
cdr3_nt: TGTGCCAGCAGACCGGGAGTTTTGAACACTGAAGCTTTCTTT

v_call: TRBV3-1/TRBV3-2
j_call: TRBJ2-7
d_call: TRBD2
clone_size: NA
cdr3_aa: CASSQAGGGYEQYF
cdr3_nt: TGTGCCAGCAGCCAAGCGGGGGGAGGTTACGAGCAGTACTTC

v_call: TRBV4-3
j_call: TRBJ1-4
d_call: NA
clone_size: NA
cdr3_aa: CASSQDRGGGRNEKLFF
cdr3_nt: TGCGCCAGCAGCCAGGATCGTGGCGGGGGCCGCAATGAAAAACTGTTTTTT

v_call: TRBV5-6
j_call: TRBJ1-2
d_call: NA
clone_size: once
cdr3_aa: CASSAIADRSGGYGYTF
cdr3_nt: TGTGCCAGCAGCGCGATAGCTGACAGGAGCGGGGGCTATGGCTACACCTTC

v_call: TRBV6-5
j_call: TRBJ1-5
d_call: TRBD1
clone_size: NA
cdr3_aa: CASSSLGIGGQPQHF
cdr3_nt: TGTGCCAGCAGTTCCCTGGGGATAGGGGGCCAGCCCCAGCATTTT

v_call: TRBV15
j_call: TRBJ2-3
d_call: TRBD1
clone_size: NA
cdr3_aa: CATSRDDTGADTQYF
cdr3_nt: TGTGCCACCAGCAGAGACGATACAGGGGCAGATACGCAGTATTTT

v_call: TRBV18
j_call: TRBJ1-1
d_call: NA
clone_size: NA
cdr3_aa: CASSPPGQVGTEAFF
cdr3_nt: TGTGCCAGCTCACCACCGGGACAAGTGGGGACTGAAGCTTTCTTT

v_call: TRBV6-5
j_call: TRBJ1-4
d_call: NA
clone_size: NA
cdr3_aa: CASSYWGGAGEKLFF
cdr3_nt: TGTGCCAGCAGTTATTGGGGGGGGGCGGGAGAAAAACTGTTTTTT

v_call: TRBV29-1
j_call: TRBJ2-2
d_call: NA
clone_size: NA
cdr3_aa: CSVEGFRGGTGELFF
cdr3_nt: TGCAGCGTTGAAGGGTTCAGGGGCGGAACCGGGGAGCTGTTTTTT

v_call: TRBV28
j_call: TRBJ1-2
d_call: TRBD1
clone_size: NA
cdr3_aa: CASVQGGPRGYTF
cdr3_nt: TGTGCCAGCGTTCAGGGGGGCCCTAGGGGCTACACCTTC

v_call: TRBV4-2
j_call: TRBJ1-2
d_call: TRBD1
clone_size: once
cdr3_aa: CASSQDRGTGYGYTF
cdr3_nt: TGTGCCAGCAGCCAAGATCGGGGGACAGGGTATGGCTACACCTTC

v_call: TRBV5-8
j_call: TRBJ2-3
d_call: TRBD2
clone_size: NA
cdr3_aa: CASRDSGGVQYF
cdr3_nt: TGTGCCAGCAGGGACTCGGGAGGGGTGCAGTATTTT

v_call: TRBV3-1/TRBV3-2
j_call: TRBJ2-1
d_call: TRBD2
clone_size: NA
cdr3_aa: CASSLAGHSYNEQFF
cdr3_nt: TGTGCCAGCAGCTTAGCGGGACACTCCTACAATGAGCAGTTCTTC

v_call: TRBV4-1
j_call: TRBJ2-2
d_call: TRBD2
clone_size: NA
cdr3_aa: CASSQDSSGVINTGELFF
cdr3_nt: TGCGCCAGCAGCCAAGACTCTAGCGGGGTGATTAACACCGGGGAGCTGTTTTTT

v_call: TRBV6-5
j_call: TRBJ1-4
d_call: TRBD1
clone_size: NA
cdr3_aa: CASSSGQGIEKLFF
cdr3_nt: TGTGCCAGCAGTTCGGGACAGGGAATAGAAAAACTGTTTTTT

v_call: TRBV9
j_call: TRBJ1-1
d_call: NA
clone_size: NA
cdr3_aa: CASSVRDSNTEAFF
cdr3_nt: TGTGCCAGCAGCGTGAGGGACTCTAACACTGAAGCTTTCTTT

v_call: TRBV6-5
j_call: TRBJ2-7
d_call: TRBD1
clone_size: NA
cdr3_aa: CASSYPVGQSYEQYF
cdr3_nt: TGTGCCAGCAGTTACCCCGTGGGACAGTCCTACGAGCAGTACTTC

v_call: TRBV6-4
j_call: TRBJ2-7
d_call: TRBD1
clone_size: NA
cdr3_aa: CASRLQGDLSYEQYF
cdr3_nt: TGTGCCAGCAGGCTACAGGGGGATCTCTCCTACGAGCAGTACTTC

v_call: TRBV4-2
j_call: TRBJ2-3
d_call: TRBD2
clone_size: NA
cdr3_aa: CASSIGLAVSTDTQYF
cdr3_nt: TGTGCCAGCAGCATCGGACTAGCGGTGAGCACAGATACGCAGTATTTT

v_call: TRBV3-1/TRBV3-2
j_call: TRBJ1-1
d_call: NA
clone_size: NA
cdr3_aa: CASSQEGGGDTEAFF
cdr3_nt: TGTGCCAGCAGCCAAGAGGGGGGAGGGGACACTGAAGCTTTCTTT

v_call: TRBV6-2/TRBV6-3
j_call: TRBJ1-2
d_call: TRBD1
clone_size: once
cdr3_aa: CASSYRDRDHYGYTF
cdr3_nt: TGTGCCAGCAGTTACCGGGACAGGGATCACTATGGCTACACCTTC

v_call: TRBV29-1
j_call: TRBJ1-5
d_call: TRBD1
clone_size: NA
cdr3_aa: CSALDRESNQPQHF
cdr3_nt: TGCAGCGCCTTGGACAGGGAGAGCAATCAGCCCCAGCATTTT

v_call: TRBV28
j_call: TRBJ2-2
d_call: NA
clone_size: NA
cdr3_aa: CASSPTVSVNTGELFF
cdr3_nt: TGTGCCAGCAGTCCGACAGTCTCTGTGAACACCGGGGAGCTGTTTTTT